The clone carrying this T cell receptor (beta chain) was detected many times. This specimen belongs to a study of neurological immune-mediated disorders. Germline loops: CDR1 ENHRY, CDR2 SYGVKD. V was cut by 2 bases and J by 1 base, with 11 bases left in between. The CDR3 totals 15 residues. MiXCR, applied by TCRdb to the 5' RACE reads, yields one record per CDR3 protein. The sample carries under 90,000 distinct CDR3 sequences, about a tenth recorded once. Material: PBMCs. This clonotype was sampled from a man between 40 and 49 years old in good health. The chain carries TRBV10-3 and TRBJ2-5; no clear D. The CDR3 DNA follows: TGTGCCATCAGTGAGATCCCTACCCTCCAAGAGACCCAGTACTTC. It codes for CAISEIPTLQETQYF.